Reported below is one T cell receptor (beta chain). What antigen it recognizes has not been identified. The input lacks base qualities; no much larger clone sits a single base away. The library came from multiplex PCR. The sample was run on an Illumina HiSeq 2500. TCRbeta libraries were constructed through three rounds of nested PCR with primers (Table S4) according to protocols adapted from ARM-PCR. Before sequencing, PCR products of 200-500 bp were cut from the gel and purified using the QIAquick gel extraction kit. As for how the authors treated the data: Reads were cleaned with Trimmomatic, merged with FLASH into complete CDR3 sequences, and assigned to V(D)J germline segments with MiTCR. VDJtools was used to compute clonal diversity as the inverse Simpson's index. In-frame sequences without a premature stop codon were defined as productive reads. The raw public reads went through TCRdb reprocessing: fastp at Q25, MiXCR clone calling, in-frame beta chains kept. Rows are unified per CDR3 protein, each entry keeping the most common DNA and genes. These V and J calls rely on TCRdb rather than the paper's analysis. The sample table contains about 200,000 distinct CDR3 sequences; only one count was recorded for 71% of them. In total, the top ten clones hold 20% to 25% of the sample.

These data originate in a study of tumor and adjacent non-tumor tissue in lung cancer (dated by TCRdb to 2016 to 2019). Turning to the overall study: Patients with adenocarcinoma (about twelve), squamous cell carcinoma (2) and small cell lung cancer (1) were included in the cohort. Sequencing produced around 130,000,000 productive TCRbeta reads in total, an average of approximately 4.5 million reads per sample. Using bulk TCRbeta repertoires from some 15 lung cancer patients, the study set lung tumor tissue side by side with matched distant non-tumor lung tissue. Ages among the roughly 15 patients ranged from about 31 to 80 years, there were roughly 10 men and 5 women, and disease was at TNM stage I to III. TCRbeta CDR3 sequencing was performed on approximately 30 paired specimens, with one tumor sample and one normal lung sample collected per patient.

Paper-wide results and their limitations: Tumor tissue showed significantly higher TCR diversity (inverse Simpson) than normal lung tissue, at about 400 vs 150 (P = 0.0075, Mann-Whitney U test). Neither the sequencing platform nor unique molecular identifiers are named or mentioned anywhere in the methods. Only 15 or so patients were included in the cohort, and the need for larger samples and more detailed clinical data was noted by the authors. Peripheral blood was not sequenced, so blood TCRbeta repertoires in these lung cancer patients were not examined. Significantly higher TCR diversity was found in younger patients, and higher tumor TCR diversity was associated with shorter overall and disease-free survival. The top 100 clones accounted for a significantly larger cumulative portion of the repertoire in normal lung than in tumor tissue.

According to the germline V gene, CDR1 reads SGHAT and CDR2 reads FQNNGV. The CDR3 contains 15 residues, cysteine and phenylalanine counted. Of all the DNA, just the CDR3 is kept, 45 bases in frame from base 1. V is reduced by 4 bases and J by 8 bases, leaving a spacing of 20 bases between them. RNA was isolated from bulk unsorted tissue, and RNA quality was assessed with a NanoDrop ND-1000 and an Agilent 2100. Donors were newly diagnosed lung cancer patients admitted for thoracic surgery in China between August and November 2014, without prior chemotherapy. The study excluded patients who had received radiotherapy or chemotherapy before or who had another cancer at the same time. Surgical tissue pieces of about 1-2.1 cm3 were preserved in RNAlater solution and stored at -80 °C until use.

The rearranged chain carries TRBV11-2 and TRBJ1-2, and TRBD1 may be the D gene, going by 6 matching bases. Sequencing was done on a sample of lung tumor tissue. The receptor comes from a man aged 55 to 70 with non-small cell lung cancer. The DNA sequence is given as TGTGCCAGCAGCTCCCATGGGGGCGTAGCCTTCGGCTACACCTTC. Its translation reads: CASSSHGGVAFGYTF.